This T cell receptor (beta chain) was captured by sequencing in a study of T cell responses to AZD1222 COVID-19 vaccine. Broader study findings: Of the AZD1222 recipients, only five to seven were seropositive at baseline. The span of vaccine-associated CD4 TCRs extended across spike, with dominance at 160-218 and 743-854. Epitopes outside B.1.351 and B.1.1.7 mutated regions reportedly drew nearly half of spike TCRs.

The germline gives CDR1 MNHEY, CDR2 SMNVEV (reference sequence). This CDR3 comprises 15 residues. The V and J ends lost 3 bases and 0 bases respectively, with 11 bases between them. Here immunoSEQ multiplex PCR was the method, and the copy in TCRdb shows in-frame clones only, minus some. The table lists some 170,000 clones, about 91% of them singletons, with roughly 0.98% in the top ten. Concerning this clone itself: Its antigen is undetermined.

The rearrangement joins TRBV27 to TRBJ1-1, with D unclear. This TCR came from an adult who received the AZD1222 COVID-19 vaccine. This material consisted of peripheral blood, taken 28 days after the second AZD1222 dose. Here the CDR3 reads CASSFGREMNTEAFF. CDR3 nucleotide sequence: TGTGCCAGCAGTTTTGGTCGGGAGATGAACACTGAAGCTTTCTTT.